The rows below give T cell receptor beta chains drawn from one sample of a study of cytomegalovirus exposure and HLA in healthy donors. The repertoire was sequenced with immunoSEQ multiplex PCR; TCRdb's copy has only in-frame clones and lacks some. Of some 130,000 clones in the sample, approximately 61% were seen once. Material for sequencing was PBMCs. The source of these receptors is a human donor in good health. The CDR3 runs from the conserved cysteine through the conserved F or W.

j_gene: TRBJ1-1
v_gene: TRBV7-3
CDR3aa: CASSLTRDTEAFF

j_gene: TRBJ1-5
v_gene: TRBV6-1
CDR3aa: CASTTGIDQPQHF

j_gene: TRBJ1-4
v_gene: TRBV11-3
CDR3aa: CASSPTTGANEKLFF

j_gene: TRBJ2-7
v_gene: TRBV21-1
CDR3aa: CASSKILTYEQYF

j_gene: TRBJ1-1
v_gene: TRBV6-5
CDR3aa: CASSYRTREGTEAFF

j_gene: TRBJ1-5
v_gene: TRBV19
CDR3aa: CASSPQGGQPQHF

j_gene: TRBJ2-1
v_gene: TRBV19
CDR3aa: CASSKTGYNEQFF

j_gene: TRBJ1-1
v_gene: TRBV2
CDR3aa: CASSLDLGQGGVIAFF

j_gene: TRBJ1-4
v_gene: TRBV6-5
CDR3aa: CASSSAAAGGEKLFF

j_gene: TRBJ2-2
v_gene: TRBV19
CDR3aa: CASSFSGNTGELFF

j_gene: TRBJ2-3
v_gene: TRBV4-1
CDR3aa: CASSPSSGRGTSTDTQYF

j_gene: TRBJ2-5
v_gene: TRBV7-2
CDR3aa: CASSSTRESTQYF

j_gene: TRBJ1-2
v_gene: TRBV4-3
CDR3aa: CASSPYEVNYGYTF

j_gene: TRBJ1-5
v_gene: TRBV6-5
CDR3aa: CASSPGTGIQPQHF

j_gene: TRBJ1-2
v_gene: TRBV18
CDR3aa: CASSPVTGVSSGYTF

j_gene: TRBJ1-4
v_gene: TRBV5-1
CDR3aa: CASSLGPNDMKKLFF

j_gene: TRBJ2-1
v_gene: TRBV4-3
CDR3aa: CASSQGTGVVDEQFF

j_gene: TRBJ2-3
v_gene: TRBV11-3
CDR3aa: CASSLGSGSTDTQYF

j_gene: TRBJ1-5
v_gene: TRBV19
CDR3aa: CATRGSDQPQHF

j_gene: TRBJ2-3
v_gene: TRBV7-9
CDR3aa: CASSDPGLAGVSTDTQYF

j_gene: TRBJ2-5
v_gene: TRBV9
CDR3aa: CASSTGGGQETQYF

j_gene: TRBJ1-2
v_gene: TRBV7-2
CDR3aa: CASSLGGPTGF

j_gene: TRBJ2-5
v_gene: TRBV11-3
CDR3aa: CASSLDGQGAGETQYF

j_gene: TRBJ2-3
v_gene: TRBV9
CDR3aa: CASSVVAGDPTDTQYF

j_gene: TRBJ2-3
v_gene: TRBV15
CDR3aa: CATKPGQGTADTQYF

j_gene: TRBJ2-5
v_gene: TRBV11-2
CDR3aa: CASSSGTSGSFETQYF

j_gene: TRBJ1-1
v_gene: TRBV19
CDR3aa: CASSIDPSLMNTEAFF

j_gene: TRBJ2-5
v_gene: TRBV2
CDR3aa: CATLAIQETQYF

j_gene: TRBJ2-7
v_gene: TRBV4-2
CDR3aa: CASSQSRDYEQYF

j_gene: TRBJ2-7
v_gene: TRBV29-1
CDR3aa: CSVEEDPGDEQYF

j_gene: TRBJ2-2
v_gene: TRBV18
CDR3aa: CASSLTSGSTGELFF

j_gene: TRBJ2-5
v_gene: TRBV23-1
CDR3aa: CASSHKADRDRGRGGETQYF

j_gene: TRBJ2-7
v_gene: TRBV9
CDR3aa: CASSALADSYEQYF

j_gene: TRBJ2-5
v_gene: TRBV7-7
CDR3aa: CASSLFGTAQETQYF

j_gene: TRBJ1-3
v_gene: TRBV5-4
CDR3aa: CASSPDRGPGNTIYF

j_gene: TRBJ1-5
v_gene: TRBV6-5
CDR3aa: CASRKGPGSNQPQHF

j_gene: TRBJ2-5
v_gene: TRBV14
CDR3aa: CASSQGLRGETQYF

j_gene: TRBJ2-5
v_gene: TRBV6-5
CDR3aa: CASGTKSGETQYF

j_gene: TRBJ2-1
v_gene: TRBV27
CDR3aa: CASSLPRSQGTLNEQFF

j_gene: TRBJ2-7
v_gene: TRBV5-1
CDR3aa: CASTPGGGTYEQYF

j_gene: TRBJ2-7
v_gene: TRBV19
CDR3aa: CATATELAGAYEQYF